This TCR beta chain originates from a study of shared clonotypes between healthy human individuals. V shed 1 base and J 5 bases; nucleotides not matched to a gene: 4. Germline CDR1 reads LNHNV; CDR2 reads YYDKDF (reference sequence). There are 15 residues in the CDR3. This clone was seen ten or more times. Researchers partitioned CD4+ cells into CD45RA+ naive and CD45RA-negative memory subsets. The method was immunoSEQ multiplex PCR; TCRdb's version includes in-frame clones alone and lacks a portion of them. The sample holds 640,000 or so clones; about two thirds are singletons and the top ten take under 2%.

The receptor was isolated from a woman in her twenties or thirties in good health. Source material: memory CD4+ T cells sorted from blood. The sample's subset: CD45RA-negative fraction. The chain recombines TRBV15 with TRBJ2-5, with 10 bases identical to TRBD2. This chain's CDR3 is CATSRGLAGVETQYF. The CDR3 DNA sequence: TGTGCCACCAGCAGAGGGCTAGCGGGAGTTGAGACCCAGTACTTC. Full variable domain (outside the CDR3, taken from reference TRBV15 and TRBJ2-5): DAMVIQNPRYQVTQFGKPVTLSCSQTLNHNVMYWYQQKSSQAPKLLFHYYDKDFNNEADTPDNFQSRRPNTSFCFLDIRSPGLGDTAMYLCATSRGLAGVETQYFGPGTRLLVL.